Below are 20 T cell receptor beta chains sequenced from a single sample in a study of cytotoxic CD8 clonotypes in ibrutinib-treated CLL (dated by TCRdb to the early 2020s). Library generation was performed with the immunoSEQ multiplex PCR assay. TCRdb limited this immuneACCESS table to in-frame rearrangements with V and J called. A share of clones is missing; checked studies link under half to unresolved V genes, and the rest is unexplained. This sample lists 150,000 or so clones; about three quarters were detected once. The ten most abundant clones make up approximately 5.1% of the sample. What the time point label conveys for this sample: roughly 2 years on ibrutinib. The sample in question was PBMCs, obtained after 24 months of ibrutinib treatment. Source of these receptors: a human donor with chronic lymphocytic leukemia.

The J gene is TRBJ2-7, the V gene TRBV4-2; perhaps D is TRBD1 or TRBD2 (5 bases each). Germline V gene lookup returns CDR1 LGHNA and CDR2 YNFKEQ. CDR3 length: 14 amino acids. V lost 0 bases to trimming and J lost 3 bases, with 9 bases between them. CDR3 in DNA: TGTGCCAGCAGCCAAGATTTGGGGGACTACGAGCAGTACTTC. Translating it yields CASSQDLGDYEQYF.

The chain has TRBV5-8 and TRBJ1-5; D remains unclear. V lost 0 bases, J lost 1 base, and 8 bases lay in between. This CDR3 has 15 residues. Per the germline V gene, CDR1 is SGHTS and CDR2 is YDEGEE. The CDR3 DNA sequence: TGTGCCAGCAGCTTGGGGTCAGCAAGCAATCAGCCCCAGCATTTT. Encoded protein: CASSLGSASNQPQHF.

This clone was seen many times. The chain uses TRBV27 and TRBJ2-1, with a weak D call TRBD2 (6 bases). This CDR3 contains 12 residues. V was pared by 6 bases and J by 7 bases, with 10 bases between. CDR1 MNHEY and CDR2 SMNVEV come from the germline V gene (reference sequence). The CDR3 nucleotides read TGTGCCAGCAGGGAGGGGCCGAATGAGCAGTTCTTC. This gives the protein CASREGPNEQFF.

The rearrangement links TRBV11-1 to TRBJ1-6; D unresolved. The CDR3 is made up of 8 amino acids. Per germline, CDR1 SGHAT and CDR2 FQDESV (reference sequence). The germline V and J ends were trimmed by 5 bases and 13 bases, with 0 bases remaining between them. CDR3 in amino acids: CASSPLHF. The CDR3 DNA reads TGTGCCAGCAGCCCCCTCCACTTT.

This chain connects TRBV5-6 to TRBJ1-2; D may be TRBD1 (5 bases). The CDR3 runs to 13 residues. Germline CDR1 is SGHDT and CDR2 is YYEEEE. The V end lost 6 bases, the J end lost 7 bases, and 16 bases lay between the germline ends. In DNA form, the CDR3 reads TGTGCCAGCAACCCCGGGACCGCAACTGGCTACACCTTC. Protein sequence: CASNPGTATGYTF.

This chain uses TRBV10-3 with TRBJ2-5; D is unclear. Germline V gene sequence: CDR1 ENHRY, CDR2 SYGVKD. V lost 7 bases and J lost 5, with 14 bases in between. The CDR3 extends over 13 amino acids. CDR3 amino acids: CAIKDQPGETQYF. CDR3 coding DNA: TGTGCCATCAAGGACCAGCCTGGGGAGACCCAGTACTTC.

This clone was recorded a few times. The chain couples TRBV14 to TRBJ2-1, with D perhaps TRBD1 (5 bases). The CDR3 has 13 residues. V gave up 0 bases and J gave up 8 bases, with 8 bases separating them. The germline V gene encodes CDR1 SGHDN and CDR2 FVKESK. The chain's CDR3 is CASSQDWGDEQFF. The CDR3 bases are TGTGCCAGCAGCCAAGACTGGGGCGATGAGCAGTTCTTC.

The genes are TRBV7-2 and TRBJ1-2, with no clear D. The ends were cut back, 6 bases at V and 3 bases at J, with 11 bases in the middle. CDR3 length equals 13 residues. Germline values: CDR1 SGHTA, CDR2 FQGNSA. The CDR3 loop reads CASSSREDYGYTF. The CDR3 coding sequence is TGTGCCAGCAGTTCACGAGAGGACTATGGCTACACCTTC.

The chain employs TRBV5-1 and TRBJ1-4, with D possibly being TRBD1 (5 bases). The CDR3 sequence is 14 residues long. The germline V and J ends were trimmed by 6 bases and 8 bases, with 17 bases remaining between them. CDR1 and CDR2 from the germline V gene are SGHRS and YFSETQ. The CDR3 nucleotides are TGCGCCAGCACCCCTGGGGGTGAGTCGGAAAAACTGTTTTTT. Its protein is CASTPGGESEKLFF.

This sequence joins TRBV6-5 and TRBJ2-7; D may be TRBD1 (6 bases). The CDR3 runs 12 residues. The germline CDR1 and CDR2 sequences are MNHEY and SVGAGI. Trimming left V 4 bases short and J 5 bases short, with 9 bases between. Here the CDR3 reads CASSSQGNEQYF. The DNA for the CDR3 is TGTGCCAGCAGTTCCCAGGGGAACGAGCAGTACTTC.

This chain joins TRBV28 and TRBJ1-1; no firm D call. Between the trimmed V and J ends, which lost 6 bases and 0 bases, there was a span of 14 bases. The CDR3 totals 15 residues. The germline CDR1 and CDR2 sequences are MDHEN and SYDVKM. CDR3 sequence: CASRTRLGLNTEAFF. Written as DNA, the CDR3 is TGTGCCAGCAGGACCCGACTGGGGTTGAACACTGAAGCTTTCTTT.

This chain joins TRBV5-6 and TRBJ1-1; 10 nucleotides agree with TRBD1. The CDR3 consists of 16 residues. The V gene's germline CDR1 is SGHDT and CDR2 YYEEEE. The junction had 10 bases not matched to a gene; V was cut back by 5 bases and J by 3 bases. The CDR3 bases are TGTGCCAGCAGACCTGACAGGGGGCGGAGGTACACTGAAGCTTTCTTT. This encodes CASRPDRGRRYTEAFF.

This chain joins TRBV30 and TRBJ1-4; perhaps TRBD1 as D (5 bases). The CDR3 length is 13 residues. V was trimmed by 3 bases and J by 8 bases, leaving 13 bases between them. Germline assignment: CDR1 GTSNPN and CDR2 SVGIG (reference sequence). The CDR3 here is CAWSLTGGEKLFF. The CDR3 coding sequence is TGTGCCTGGAGCCTCACCGGGGGAGAAAAACTGTTTTTT.

V gene TRBV10-1 combines with J gene TRBJ1-2; tentatively, D is TRBD1 (6 bases). The CDR3 length is 14 residues. Per the germline V gene, CDR1 is WNHNN and CDR2 is SYGVQD (reference sequence). V was trimmed by 6 bases and J by 0 bases, leaving 11 bases between them. CDR3 amino acids: CASRPYRANYGYTF. DNA for the CDR3: TGCGCCAGCAGGCCCTACAGGGCTAACTATGGCTACACCTTC.

This chain joins TRBV7-9 and TRBJ1-5, with D possibly matching TRBD1 (6 bases). V gave up 5 bases and J gave up 2 bases, with 10 bases separating them. The CDR3 has 14 amino acids. Germline-derived CDR1 and CDR2 are SEHNR and FQNEAQ (reference sequence). The CDR3 region is CASSTTGRNQPQHF. For the CDR3, the DNA is TGTGCCAGCAGCACGACAGGACGCAATCAGCCCCAGCATTTT.

The chain joins TRBV5-8 to TRBJ1-3, with D perhaps matching TRBD1 (5 bases). Germline V gene data show CDR1 as SGHTS and CDR2 as YDEGEE. V was shortened by 3 bases and J by 0 bases, with 13 bases between the two germline ends. The CDR3 sequence is 16 residues long. DNA of the CDR3: TGTGCCAGCAGCTCCGGGACTTCCAGCTCTGGAAACACCATATATTTT. Translation: CASSSGTSSSGNTIYF.

The chain joins TRBV10-3 to TRBJ1-2; D not resolved. The CDR3 loop spans 15 amino acids. V gave up 0 bases and J gave up 2 bases, with 10 bases separating them. Per the germline V gene, CDR1 is ENHRY and CDR2 is SYGVKD. The CDR3 spells CAISESWQANYGYTF. The CDR3 DNA sequence: TGTGCCATCAGTGAGTCGTGGCAGGCCAACTATGGCTACACCTTC.

The V gene is TRBV6-1, the J gene TRBJ2-3; TRBD2 matches at 9 bases. Germline loops: CDR1 MNHNS, CDR2 SASEGT. J gave up 6 bases and V 1 base, and 5 bases lay outside the gene matches. The length of the CDR3 is 15 residues. For the CDR3, the DNA is TGTGCCAGCAGTGAAGGGGCTAGCGGGGCTGATACGCAGTATTTT. This translates into CASSEGASGADTQYF.

The gene calls are TRBV5-4 and TRBJ2-1; D remains ambiguous. Germline CDR1 SGHNT, CDR2 YYREEE (reference sequence). This CDR3 spans 12 amino acids. Trimming stripped 2 bases from V and 4 bases from J, with 4 bases between. CDR3 nucleotides: TGTGCCAGCAGCTTAGTATACAATGAGCAGTTCTTC. Residues: CASSLVYNEQFF.

This clone has a handful of counts. This chain connects TRBV18 to TRBJ2-7; D is possibly TRBD1 (5 bases). The CDR3 length is 13 residues. V lost 3 bases and J lost 3, with 9 bases in between. Germline lookup yields CDR1 KGHSH and CDR2 LQKENI. In DNA, the CDR3 is TGTGCCAGCTCACCGTCCACAGGCTACGAGCAGTACTTC. Encoded protein: CASSPSTGYEQYF.